These 20 T cell receptor beta chains were sequenced from one sample in a study of Tregs in tolerant kidney transplant recipients. Assay used: immunoSEQ multiplex PCR; TCRdb lists only in-frame clones, some missing. The sample records 200,000 to 300,000 clones, more than 65% being singletons. Sequencing was carried out using CD4+ T cells from blood. The receptors originated from a human donor in good health.

J is TRBJ2-2 and V is TRBV30, with D uncertain. Trimming shortened V by 2 bases and J by 2 bases, and 3 bases separated the two germline ends. The CDR3 covers 12 residues. Germline V gene sequence: CDR1 GTSNPN, CDR2 SVGIG (reference sequence). Here the CDR3 reads CAWSLNTGELFF. The CDR3 region has the DNA TGTGCCTGGAGTTTAAACACCGGGGAGCTGTTTTTT.

The genes are TRBV11-2 and TRBJ1-2; the D is unclear. V was pared by 0 bases and J by 4 bases, with 12 bases between. Germline CDR1 reads SGHAT; CDR2 reads FQNNGV. The CDR3 sequence is 15 residues long. The CDR3 spells CASSLENRPIYGYTF. The CDR3 DNA follows: TGTGCCAGCAGCTTAGAGAACAGACCTATCTATGGCTACACCTTC.

V and J are TRBV10-2 and TRBJ1-2, with no clear D. The V gene's germline CDR1 is WSHSY and CDR2 SAAADI. V was trimmed by 0 bases and J by 7 bases, leaving 9 bases between them. The CDR3 totals 13 residues. The CDR3 DNA sequence: TGCGCCAGCAGTGAGTCGCGGGCGGGTGGCTACACCTTC. This translates into CASSESRAGGYTF.

The gene calls are TRBV6-5 and TRBJ1-5; 8 bases map to TRBD1. V lost 6 bases to trimming and J lost 9 bases; unmatched junction nucleotides: 7. There are 13 residues in the CDR3. CDR1 MNHEY and CDR2 SVGAGI come from the germline V gene. The CDR3 loop reads CASRMTGAGPQHF. DNA for the CDR3: TGTGCCAGCAGGATGACAGGGGCAGGGCCCCAGCATTTT.

The chain has TRBV2 and TRBJ2-2; 8 bases match TRBD2. This CDR3 has 14 residues. CDR1 is SNHLY, CDR2 FYNNEI, per germline. V trimming: 7 bases; J trimming: 3 bases; junction bases outside the gene matches: 4. The chain's CDR3 is CASTSGSHTGELFF. The CDR3 coding sequence is TGTGCCAGCACCAGCGGGAGCCACACCGGGGAGCTGTTTTTT.

This clone was counted only a few times. The V gene is TRBV6-5, the J gene TRBJ2-2; 7 nucleotides match TRBD1. The V gene's germline CDR1 is MNHEY and CDR2 SVGAGI. This CDR3 is built from 15 residues. The V and J ends lost 4 bases and 5 bases, in that order; junction bases with no gene match: 7. The CDR3 reads CASSSPNRGTGELFF. The CDR3 DNA sequence: TGTGCCAGCAGTTCCCCGAACAGGGGAACCGGGGAGCTGTTTTTT.

This sequence joins TRBV30 and TRBJ2-7, with 10 bases aligning to TRBD1. CDR3 size: 14 residues. The trim removed 2 bases at V and 2 bases at J, leaving 3 bases unmatched. Germline V CDR1 and CDR2: GTSNPN, SVGIG (reference sequence). CDR3 coding DNA: TGTGCCTGGAGTCGCGGGACAGGGGCCTACGAGCAGTACTTC. The encoded protein is CAWSRGTGAYEQYF.

The V and J genes are TRBV18 and TRBJ2-7; D might be TRBD2 (5 bases). CDR3 length equals 14 residues. The germline V and J ends were trimmed by 3 bases and 0 bases, with 9 bases remaining between them. From germline, CDR1 is KGHSH and CDR2 LQKENI. The CDR3 DNA reads as TGTGCCAGCTCACCCGGACGGGACTCCTACGAGCAGTACTTC. Its protein product is CASSPGRDSYEQYF.

V gene TRBV5-4 combines with J gene TRBJ1-2; D is unclear. The V and J ends lost 0 bases and 2 bases respectively, with 11 bases between them. The CDR3 has 15 residues. Germline values: CDR1 SGHNT, CDR2 YYREEE (reference sequence). This chain's CDR3 is CASSLGSPGNYGYTF. The CDR3 DNA sequence: TGTGCCAGCAGCTTGGGGTCCCCCGGGAACTATGGCTACACCTTC.

The chain employs TRBV4-1 and TRBJ1-5; 9 bases fit TRBD1. Germline assignment: CDR1 MGHRA and CDR2 YSYEKL. The CDR3 is 14 amino acids. Trimming removed 3 bases from V and 7 bases from J; junction bases left unmatched: 4. The CDR3, as DNA: TGCGCCAGCAGCCACACGACAGGGGGACAGCCCCAGCATTTT. Its translation: CASSHTTGGQPQHF.

The chain has TRBV18 and TRBJ2-4; the D gene could be TRBD1 or TRBD2 (5 bases each). CDR1 is KGHSH, CDR2 LQKENI, per germline. The ends were cut back, 4 bases at V and 2 bases at J, with 6 bases in the middle. The CDR3 contains 13 residues. The CDR3 bases are TGTGCCAGCTCACGGGGGTCCAAAAACATTCAGTACTTC. It specifies CASSRGSKNIQYF.

This rearrangement joins TRBV6-1 to TRBJ1-2; D call uncertain. V dropped 5 bases and J dropped 8 bases, with 15 bases sitting between them. This CDR3 comprises 13 residues. Germline loops: CDR1 MNHNS, CDR2 SASEGT. Here the CDR3 DNA reads TGTGCCAGCAGTACGGACGGGAATCGAGGCTACACCTTC. Protein sequence: CASSTDGNRGYTF.

The chain combines TRBV6-5 with TRBJ1-6; D is ambiguous. The CDR3 spans 15 residues. Trimming cost V 0 bases and J 8 bases, with 11 bases left between them. Germline CDR1 and CDR2: MNHEY and SVGAGI. The CDR3 region has the DNA TGTGCCAGCAGTTACTCGACCGGGGTTGATTCACCCCTCCACTTT. The encoded protein is CASSYSTGVDSPLHF.

The chain links TRBV19 to TRBJ1-5; weak D call: TRBD1 (6 bases). The CDR3 runs to 14 residues. The germline V gene encodes CDR1 LNHDA and CDR2 SQIVND (reference sequence). With 5 bases removed from V and 2 bases from J, the gap between germline ends came to 10 bases. DNA for the CDR3: TGTGCCAGTAGTTATGGGACACGCAATCAGCCCCAGCATTTT. It specifies CASSYGTRNQPQHF.

This clone was detected only a few times. J is TRBJ1-2 and V is TRBV7-9, with a weak D call TRBD1 (5 bases). The CDR3 has 16 residues. CDR1 is SEHNR and CDR2 is FQNEAQ in the germline V gene (reference sequence). V was pared by 3 bases and J by 8 bases, with 22 bases between. The CDR3 DNA reads as TGTGCCAGCAGCTTCACTCAAACCGGGACGGCAGGAGGCTACACCTTC. It codes for CASSFTQTGTAGGYTF.

This clone was seen a few times. The chain employs TRBV10-3 and TRBJ1-2, with TRBD1 matching over 9 bases. V was pared by 3 bases and J by 8 bases, with 13 bases of the junction left unmatched. This CDR3 region has 16 residues. Germline V gene sequence: CDR1 ENHRY, CDR2 SYGVKD. The CDR3 nucleotides are TGTGCCATCAGTGACCTCGGGGCCGGGACAGGGATCGGCTACACCTTC. Protein product: CAISDLGAGTGIGYTF.

The genes are TRBV18 and TRBJ2-7; 10 nucleotides align to TRBD2. The CDR3 runs 15 residues. Germline V gene lookup returns CDR1 KGHSH and CDR2 LQKENI. V shed 2 bases and J 7 bases; nucleotides not matched to a gene: 8. This chain's CDR3 is CASSPGAGGGVEQYF. In DNA, the CDR3 is TGTGCCAGCTCACCAGGAGCGGGAGGGGGAGTGGAGCAGTACTTC.

The chain's CDR3 is CASSLGRLGGLGGIAEAFF. The CDR3 DNA sequence: TGCGCCAGCAGCTTGGGTCGCCTCGGCGGCTTAGGGGGGATAGCTGAAGCTTTCTTT. V is TRBV5-1 and J is TRBJ1-1; weak D call: TRBD1 (6 bases). Trimming pared 0 bases from V and 6 bases from J, leaving 27 bases between. The germline V gene has CDR1 SGHRS and CDR2 YFSETQ. There are 19 residues in the CDR3.

This clone was detected a few times. The V gene is TRBV6-1, the J gene TRBJ2-7; a weak D match, TRBD1 (5 bases). The CDR3 totals 15 residues. Trimming took off 2 bases at V and 3 bases at J, with 14 bases between the two ends. Germline assignment: CDR1 MNHNS and CDR2 SASEGT. The CDR3 spells CASSERGTVLYEQYF. CDR3 nucleotides: TGTGCCAGCAGTGAAAGGGGAACCGTACTCTACGAGCAGTACTTC.

The CDR3 nucleotides read TGTGCCAGCTCACCACAAGAGTACACTGAAGCTTTCTTT. Its translation: CASSPQEYTEAFF. This rearrangement joins TRBV18 to TRBJ1-1; no firm D call. V gave up 1 base and J gave up 3 bases, with 6 bases separating them. The CDR3 totals 13 residues. The germline CDR1 and CDR2 sequences are KGHSH and LQKENI. The full variable domain, rest sourced from reference TRBV18 and TRBJ1-1, is NAGVMQNPRHLVRRRGQEARLRCSPMKGHSHVYWYRQLPEEGLKFMVYLQKENIIDESGMPKERFSAEFPKEGPSILRIQQVVRGDSAAYFCASSPQEYTEAFFGQGTRLTVV.